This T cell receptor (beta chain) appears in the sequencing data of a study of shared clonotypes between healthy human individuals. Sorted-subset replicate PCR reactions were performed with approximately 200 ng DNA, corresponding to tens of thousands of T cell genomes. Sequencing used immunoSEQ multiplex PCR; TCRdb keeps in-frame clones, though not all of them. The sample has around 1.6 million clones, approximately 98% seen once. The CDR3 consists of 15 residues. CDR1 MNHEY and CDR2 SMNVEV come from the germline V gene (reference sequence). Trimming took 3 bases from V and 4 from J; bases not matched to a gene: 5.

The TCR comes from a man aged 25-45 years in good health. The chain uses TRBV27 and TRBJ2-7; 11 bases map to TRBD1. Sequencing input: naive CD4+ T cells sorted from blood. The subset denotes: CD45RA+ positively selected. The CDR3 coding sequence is TGTGCCAGCAGTTTCTCCGGGACAGGGGGTTACGAGCAGTACTTC. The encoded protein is CASSFSGTGGYEQYF.